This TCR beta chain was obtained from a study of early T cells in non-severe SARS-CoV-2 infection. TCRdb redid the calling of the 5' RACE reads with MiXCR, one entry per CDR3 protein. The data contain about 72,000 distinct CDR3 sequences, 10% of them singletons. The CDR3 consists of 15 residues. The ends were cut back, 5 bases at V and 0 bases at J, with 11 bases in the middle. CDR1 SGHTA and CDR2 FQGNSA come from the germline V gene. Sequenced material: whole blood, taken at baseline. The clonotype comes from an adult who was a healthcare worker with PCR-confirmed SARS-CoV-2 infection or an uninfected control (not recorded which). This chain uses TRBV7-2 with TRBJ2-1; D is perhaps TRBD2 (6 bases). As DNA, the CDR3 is TGTGCCAGCAGCAGGGAGGTTAGCTCCTACAATGAGCAGTTCTTC. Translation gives CASSREVSSYNEQFF.